Below, 5 T cell receptor beta chains from the same sample are listed, as sequenced in a study of blood T cell repertoires in COVID-19. Produced via immunoSEQ multiplex PCR; TCRdb's table is partial and in-frame only. The data contain fewer than 95,000 clones, 74% of them singletons. Sequenced: peripheral blood. The receptors derive from a man between 65 and 79 years old with COVID-19, enrolled during active disease.

The chain links TRBV29-1 to TRBJ2-5, with unresolved D. V lost 4 bases and J lost 5, with 17 bases in between. The germline CDR1 and CDR2 sequences are SQVTM and ANQGSEA. This CDR3 region has 14 residues. The CDR3, as DNA: TGCAGCGTTGGATCTTCGGGTAGCTCGGAGACCCAGTACTTC. Protein: CSVGSSGSSETQYF.

This chain connects TRBV9 to TRBJ1-3, with TRBD1 matching over 9 bases. The V segment lost 0 bases and the J segment 2 bases; nucleotides outside the gene matches: 6. Looked up from germline, CDR1 is SGDLS and CDR2 is YYNGEE. The CDR3 contains 17 residues. The CDR3 sequence is CASSVATGGRAGNTIYF. The CDR3 DNA reads as TGTGCCAGCAGCGTAGCCACAGGGGGCAGGGCTGGAAACACCATATATTTT.

This clone has only a few counts. V usage is TRBV3-1 (or the pseudogene TRBV3-2) and J usage is TRBJ2-1; 9 bases align to TRBD2. Germline lookup yields CDR1 LGHDT and CDR2 YNNKEL (reference sequence). Trimming took 4 bases from V and 0 from J; bases not matched to a gene: 4. The CDR3 runs to 16 residues. The CDR3 DNA reads as TGTGCCAGCAGCCTAGGGACTAGCCACTCCTACAATGAGCAGTTCTTC. Amino acid sequence: CASSLGTSHSYNEQFF.

This clone was recorded a few times. The chain links TRBV10-3 to TRBJ1-5; no definite D call. Germline values: CDR1 ENHRY, CDR2 SYGVKD. V was cut by 10 bases and J by 3 bases, with 13 bases left in between. The CDR3 runs to 13 residues. The CDR3 DNA reads as TGTGCCACCAAATCAGATCCCAATCAGCCCCAGCATTTT. This gives the protein CATKSDPNQPQHF.

This clone was seen only a few times. The rearrangement links TRBV30 to TRBJ1-5; the D gene is possibly TRBD1 (5 bases). CDR1 GTSNPN and CDR2 SVGIG come from the germline V gene (reference sequence). The CDR3 loop spans 13 amino acids. V was pared by 1 base and J by 2 bases, with 6 bases between. This CDR3 is CAWSAGGNQPQHF. CDR3 bases: TGTGCCTGGAGTGCGGGGGGCAATCAGCCCCAGCATTTT.